A single sample gave rise to the 27 T cell receptor beta chains below, sequenced in a study of blood T cell repertoires in COVID-19. Assay used: immunoSEQ multiplex PCR; TCRdb lists only in-frame clones, some missing. The sample lists about 100,000 clones, about 72% occurring once. Sequenced input: peripheral blood. The receptors originated from a man aged 60 to 69 with active or convalescent COVID-19.

The V gene is TRBV2, the J gene TRBJ1-2, with TRBD1 matching over 8 bases. The J segment lost 4 bases and the V segment lost 7 bases, leaving 8 bases of the junction unmatched. The CDR3 is made up of 14 amino acids. Germline V gives CDR1 SNHLY, CDR2 FYNNEI. The CDR3 sequence is CASNGQGRFYGYTF. CDR3 bases: TGTGCCAGCAACGGACAGGGTCGATTCTATGGCTACACCTTC. The whole variable domain, filled in from reference TRBV2 and TRBJ1-2, reads EPEVTQTPSHQVTQMGQEVILRCVPISNHLYFYWYRQILGQKVEFLVSFYNNEISEKSEIFDDQFSVERPDGSNFTLKIRSTKLEDSAMYFCASNGQGRFYGYTFGSGTRLTVV.

This sequence joins TRBV21-1 and TRBJ2-7; TRBD2 is the table's D call and was not checked against the DNA. TRBV21-1 is termed a pseudogene. The CDR3 spans 15 residues. CDR3 loop: CASPLRGLRSYEQYV. The CDR3 bases are TGTGCCAGCCCACTGCGGGGGCTGAGGTCCTACGAGCAGTACGTC.

The chain joins TRBV2 to TRBJ1-5; TRBD1 matches at 9 bases. With V trimmed by 3 bases and J by 4 bases, 7 bases remained unmatched. CDR3 length: 16 residues. Germline lookup yields CDR1 SNHLY and CDR2 FYNNEI. The CDR3 nucleotides are TGTGCCAGCAGTGAGAGGGGACAGGGATGGAATCAGCCCCAGCATTTT. It encodes CASSERGQGWNQPQHF.

The chain recombines TRBV29-1 with TRBJ1-5, with no clear D. V lost 7 bases and J 4 bases, leaving 11 bases between the germline ends. The CDR3 is made up of 12 amino acids. From germline, CDR1 is SQVTM and CDR2 ANQGSEA. The CDR3 here is CSAGGGNQPQHF. The CDR3 nucleotides read TGCAGCGCCGGAGGAGGTAATCAGCCCCAGCATTTT.

This clone showed up just a few times. The CDR3 loop reads CASSMTGLSYEQYF. The CDR3 bases are TGCGCCAGCAGCATGACAGGTCTCTCCTACGAGCAGTACTTC. This sequence joins TRBV4-1 and TRBJ2-7; possibly TRBD1 for D (6 bases). Between the trimmed V and J ends, which lost 5 bases and 0 bases, there was a span of 11 bases. CDR1 is MGHRA, CDR2 YSYEKL, per germline. The CDR3 covers 14 residues.

V usage is TRBV18 and J usage is TRBJ2-3; TRBD2 matches 13 bases. Germline V CDR1 and CDR2: KGHSH, LQKENI. This CDR3 comprises 17 residues. V was clipped by 2 bases and J by 6 bases; unmatched bases: 8. This CDR3 is CASSPTLLAGGPDTQYF. The CDR3 DNA follows: TGTGCCAGCTCACCAACCCTACTAGCGGGAGGGCCGGATACGCAGTATTTT.

The V call is TRBV24-1, the J call TRBJ1-2; D call uncertain. With 2 bases removed from V and 8 bases from J, the gap between germline ends came to 11 bases. The CDR3 is 13 residues long. Germline values: CDR1 KGHDR, CDR2 SFDVKD. The chain's CDR3 is CATSDSGNGGYTF. The CDR3 DNA is TGTGCCACCAGTGATTCCGGCAACGGGGGCTACACCTTC.

This clone was seen a handful of times. CDR3 region: CASSSTGGDKTGQYF. The CDR3 nucleotides read TGTGCCAGCAGCTCCACAGGGGGGGACAAAACAGGGCAGTACTTC. The rearrangement joins TRBV11-3 to TRBJ2-7, with D perhaps matching TRBD1 (8 bases). Germline CDR1 reads SGHNT; CDR2 reads YENEEA. V lost 4 bases to trimming and J lost 9 bases, with 22 bases between them. This CDR3 contains 15 residues.

This rearrangement joins TRBV5-1 to TRBJ2-7; 11 bases line up with TRBD1. The trim removed 2 bases at V and 4 bases at J, leaving 5 bases unmatched. Per germline, CDR1 SGHRS and CDR2 YFSETQ. The CDR3 has 15 amino acids. The CDR3 region is CASSLTGTGGYEQYF. The CDR3 DNA is TGCGCCAGCAGCTTAACCGGGACAGGGGGTTACGAGCAGTACTTC.

This chain connects TRBV19 to TRBJ1-5; the D gene is possibly TRBD1 (6 bases). The CDR3 loop spans 14 amino acids. Trimming removed 4 bases from V and 2 bases from J, with 9 bases in between. Germline V gene lookup returns CDR1 LNHDA and CDR2 SQIVND (reference sequence). CDR3: CASSSQGRNQPQHF. The CDR3 DNA reads TGTGCCAGTAGTAGCCAGGGGCGCAATCAGCCCCAGCATTTT.

This chain joins TRBV6-1 and TRBJ2-7, with 7 bases identical to TRBD1. Germline CDR1 is MNHNS and CDR2 is SASEGT. V trimming: 2 bases; J trimming: 7 bases; junction bases outside the gene matches: 8. The CDR3 is 14 amino acids. The CDR3 DNA reads TGTGCCAGCAGTGAAAGGGGGCATGGTGGGGAGCAGTACTTC. Translation: CASSERGHGGEQYF.

V gene TRBV21-1 combines with J gene TRBJ2-2; the table names TRBD2, a call not compared with the DNA. TRBV21-1 corresponds to a pseudogene. This CDR3 region has 12 residues. CDR3 region: CASSLETGELFF. DNA of the CDR3: TGTGCCAGCAGCCTCGAGACCGGGGAGCTGTTTTTT.

The J gene is TRBJ1-2, the V gene TRBV2; tentative D call: TRBD1 (5 bases). The CDR3 spans 11 residues. The germline CDR1 and CDR2 sequences are SNHLY and FYNNEI. With 7 bases removed from V and 2 bases from J, the gap between germline ends came to 5 bases. The CDR3 nucleotides read TGTGCCAGCACAGGGAACTATGGCTACACCTTC. It codes for CASTGNYGYTF. The whole variable domain, remainder taken from reference TRBV2 and TRBJ1-2, is EPEVTQTPSHQVTQMGQEVILRCVPISNHLYFYWYRQILGQKVEFLVSFYNNEISEKSEIFDDQFSVERPDGSNFTLKIRSTKLEDSAMYFCASTGNYGYTFGSGTRLTVV.

The chain employs TRBV21-1 and TRBJ1-2; the table calls TRBD1, which could not be checked here. TRBV21-1 is a listed pseudogene. The CDR3 is 17 residues long. The CDR3 DNA follows: TGTGCCAGCAGCAAAGGTATTCAGGGAATCACTAACTATGGCTACACCTTC. The encoded protein is CASSKGIQGITNYGYTF.

This clone showed up just a few times. This sequence joins TRBV12-5 and TRBJ2-1; tentative D call: TRBD2 (6 bases). Germline V lookup: CDR1 LGHNT, CDR2 FRNRAP. The V end lost 5 bases, the J end lost 13 bases, and 18 bases lay between the germline ends. CDR3 length: 13 amino acids. The CDR3 sequence: CASGTLIEGGQFF. DNA of the CDR3: TGTGCTAGTGGTACCCTAATTGAGGGAGGACAGTTCTTC.

The CDR3 is CASSLGLAENTGELFF. In nucleotides, the CDR3 is TGTGCCAGCAGCTTGGGACTAGCGGAGAACACCGGGGAGCTGTTTTTT. The chain uses TRBV5-4 and TRBJ2-2, with 9 nucleotides matching TRBD2. The CDR3 runs 16 residues. Germline trimming cut 0 bases from V and 1 base from J; bases unmatched to any gene: 1. Germline V gene sequence: CDR1 SGHNT, CDR2 YYREEE (reference sequence).

In its sample, this clone was seen a few times. The V gene is TRBV11-2, the J gene TRBJ2-1; D may be TRBD2 (6 bases). The CDR3 is made up of 16 amino acids. From germline, CDR1 is SGHAT and CDR2 FQNNGV. V was clipped by 1 base and J by 4 bases, with 14 bases between them. The CDR3 here is CASSLVRLGGYNEQFF. CDR3 sequence (DNA): TGTGCCAGCAGCTTAGTGCGTTTGGGGGGATACAATGAGCAGTTCTTC. The variable domain in full, completed from reference TRBV11-2 and TRBJ2-1, reads EAGVAQSPRYKIIEKRQSVAFWCNPISGHATLYWYQQILGQGPKLLIQFQNNGVVDDSQLPKDRFSAERLKGVDSTLKIQPAKLEDSAVYLCASSLVRLGGYNEQFFGPGTRLTVL.

The V gene is TRBV5-1, the J gene TRBJ2-3, with 7 bases identical to TRBD1. This CDR3 is built from 17 residues. CDR1 and CDR2 from the germline V gene are SGHRS and YFSETQ. V was clipped by 4 bases and J by 0 bases; unmatched bases: 11. CDR3 sequence reads: CASSPPLLGQSTDTQYF. CDR3 in DNA: TGCGCCAGCAGCCCCCCCTTGCTGGGACAGAGCACAGATACGCAGTATTTT.

The chain recombines TRBV11-2 with TRBJ2-1; TRBD2 aligns across 8 bases. The CDR3 sequence is 13 residues long. With V trimmed by 4 bases and J by 6 bases, 2 bases remained unmatched. Per the germline V gene, CDR1 is SGHAT and CDR2 is FQNNGV. Here the CDR3 DNA reads TGTGCCAGCAGCTCCCTAGCGGGCAATGAGCAGTTCTTC. Translation: CASSSLAGNEQFF.

This clone showed up just a few times. The CDR3 bases are TGTGCCAGCAGCACGGGACTGCCGGGAGATACGCAGTATTTT. It encodes CASSTGLPGDTQYF. V and J are TRBV7-3 and TRBJ2-3; a weak D match, TRBD2 (6 bases). V dropped 5 bases and J dropped 5 bases, with 14 bases sitting between them. CDR3 length equals 14 residues. CDR1 SGHTA and CDR2 FQGTGA come from the germline V gene. Based on the CDR3 plus reference TRBV7-3 and TRBJ2-3, the full variable domain is GAGVSQTPSNKVTEKGKYVELRCDPISGHTALYWYRQSLGQGPEFLIYFQGTGAADDSGLPNDRFFAVRPEGSVSTLKIQRTERGDSAVYLCASSTGLPGDTQYFGPGTRLTVL.

In nucleotides, the CDR3 is TGTGCCAGCAGTTTACTAGCGGGGTCCACCGGGGAGCTGTTTTTT. Protein product: CASSLLAGSTGELFF. The gene calls are TRBV6-5 and TRBJ2-2; 10 positions match TRBD2. V shed 4 bases, J shed 4 bases, and the junction held 3 bases outside the gene matches. The V gene's germline CDR1 is MNHEY and CDR2 SVGAGI. The CDR3 spans 15 residues.

The chain links TRBV14 to TRBJ2-1; D may be TRBD2 (7 bases). Per the germline V gene, CDR1 is SGHDN and CDR2 is FVKESK. The CDR3 is made up of 14 amino acids. The V and J ends lost 2 bases and 6 bases respectively, with 11 bases between them. For the CDR3, the DNA is TGTGCCAGCAGCCAATGGGGGGGCACCAATGAGCAGTTCTTC. It yields the protein CASSQWGGTNEQFF.

This sequence joins TRBV5-1 and TRBJ2-1; the match to TRBD2 covers 7 bases. Germline values: CDR1 SGHRS, CDR2 YFSETQ. The V gene end was trimmed by 4 bases and the J gene end by 4 bases; junction bases not matched to a gene: 14. This CDR3 has 17 residues. CDR3 nucleotide sequence: TGCGCCAGCAGCATGATTGTCAGCGCTAGCGGATACAATGAGCAGTTCTTC. Protein product: CASSMIVSASGYNEQFF.

This sequence joins TRBV2 and TRBJ2-5; 7 positions match TRBD1. The CDR3 runs to 15 residues. Germline CDR1 reads SNHLY; CDR2 reads FYNNEI. Trimming removed 6 bases from V and 1 base from J; junction bases left unmatched: 8. The CDR3 DNA sequence: TGTGCCAGCAGCAGCCTGGGACAGCTCCAAGAGACCCAGTACTTC. Amino acid sequence: CASSSLGQLQETQYF.

The J gene is TRBJ1-4, the V gene TRBV5-1; D is unresolved. There are 13 residues in the CDR3. Per germline, CDR1 SGHRS and CDR2 YFSETQ. Between the trimmed V and J ends, which lost 7 bases and 5 bases, there was a span of 12 bases. In DNA form, the CDR3 reads TGCGCCAGCTCGGGGAGGCCAAATGAAAAACTGTTTTTT. Protein sequence: CASSGRPNEKLFF.

The chain combines TRBV2 with TRBJ2-5, with 9 bases matching TRBD1. This CDR3 has 15 residues. After removal of 4 bases from V and 1 base from J, the junction contained 4 bases not matched to a gene. CDR1 and CDR2 from the germline V gene are SNHLY and FYNNEI. CDR3 loop: CASSVGQGTQETQYF. The CDR3 DNA follows: TGTGCCAGCAGTGTAGGACAGGGGACCCAAGAGACCCAGTACTTC.

CDR3 residues: CASSLGQGMMDEQFF. The CDR3 region has the DNA TGTGCCAGTAGTCTGGGACAGGGCATGATGGATGAGCAGTTCTTC. The V call is TRBV19, the J call TRBJ2-1; TRBD1 matches 9 bases. In germline, CDR1 is LNHDA, CDR2 SQIVND (reference sequence). V was clipped by 5 bases and J by 8 bases; unmatched bases: 10. The CDR3 is 15 residues long. Complete variable domain (other parts from reference TRBV19 and TRBJ2-1): DGGITQSPKYLFRKEGQNVTLSCEQNLNHDAMYWYRQDPGQGLRLIYYSQIVNDFQKGDIAEGYSVSREKKESFPLTVTSAQKNPTAFYLCASSLGQGMMDEQFFGPGTRLTVL.